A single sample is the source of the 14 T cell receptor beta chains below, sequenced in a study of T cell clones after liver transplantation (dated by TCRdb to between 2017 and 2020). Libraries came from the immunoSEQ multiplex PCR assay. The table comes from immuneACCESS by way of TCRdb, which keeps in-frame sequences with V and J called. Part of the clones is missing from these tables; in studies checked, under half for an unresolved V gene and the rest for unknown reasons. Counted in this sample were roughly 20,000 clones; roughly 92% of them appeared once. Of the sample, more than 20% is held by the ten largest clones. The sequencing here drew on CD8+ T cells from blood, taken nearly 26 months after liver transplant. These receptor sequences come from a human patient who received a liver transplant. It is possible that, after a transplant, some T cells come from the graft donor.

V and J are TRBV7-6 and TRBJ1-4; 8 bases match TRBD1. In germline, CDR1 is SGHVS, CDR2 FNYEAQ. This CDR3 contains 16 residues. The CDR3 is CLGGTGPVRVLEKLFF. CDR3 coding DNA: TGTCTGGGGGGGACAGGTCCCGTCCGCGTCTTGGAAAAACTGTTTTTT.

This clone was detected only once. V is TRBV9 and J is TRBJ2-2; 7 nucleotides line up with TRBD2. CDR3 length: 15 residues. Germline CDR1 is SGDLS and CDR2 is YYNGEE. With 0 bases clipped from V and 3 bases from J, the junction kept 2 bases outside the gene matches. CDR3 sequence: CASSVDLADTGELFF. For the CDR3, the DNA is TGTGCCAGCAGCGTAGACCTAGCGGACACCGGGGAGCTGTTTTTT. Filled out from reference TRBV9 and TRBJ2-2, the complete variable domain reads DSGVTQTPKHLITATGQRVTLRCSPRSGDLSVYWYQQSLDQGLQFLIQYYNGEERAKGNILERFSAQQFPDLHSELNLSSLELGDSALYFCASSVDLADTGELFFGEGSRLTVL.

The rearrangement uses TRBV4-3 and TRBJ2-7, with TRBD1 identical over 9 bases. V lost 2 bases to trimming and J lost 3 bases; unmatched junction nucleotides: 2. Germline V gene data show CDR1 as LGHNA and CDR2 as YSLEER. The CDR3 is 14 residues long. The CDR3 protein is CASSQSDRGYEQYF. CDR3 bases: TGCGCCAGCAGCCAATCGGACAGGGGCTACGAGCAGTACTTC.

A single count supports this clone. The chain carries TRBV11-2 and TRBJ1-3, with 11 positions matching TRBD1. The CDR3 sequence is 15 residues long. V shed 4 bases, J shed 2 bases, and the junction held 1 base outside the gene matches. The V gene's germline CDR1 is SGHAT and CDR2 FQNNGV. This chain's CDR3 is CASSSGQGAGNTIYF. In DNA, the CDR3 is TGTGCCAGCAGCTCGGGACAGGGGGCTGGAAACACCATATATTTT.

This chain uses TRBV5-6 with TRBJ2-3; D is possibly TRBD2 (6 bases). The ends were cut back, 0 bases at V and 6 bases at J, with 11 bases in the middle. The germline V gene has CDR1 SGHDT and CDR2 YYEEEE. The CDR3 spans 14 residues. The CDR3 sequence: CASSLVGRDDTQYF. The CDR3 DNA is TGTGCCAGCAGCTTGGTCGGGAGAGATGATACGCAGTATTTT.

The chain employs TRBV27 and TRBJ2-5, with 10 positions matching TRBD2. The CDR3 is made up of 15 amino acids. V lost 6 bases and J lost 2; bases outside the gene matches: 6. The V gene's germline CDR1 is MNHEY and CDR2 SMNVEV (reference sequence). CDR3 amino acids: CASRGASGRQETQYF. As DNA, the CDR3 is TGTGCCAGCAGGGGAGCTAGCGGGAGACAAGAGACCCAGTACTTC.

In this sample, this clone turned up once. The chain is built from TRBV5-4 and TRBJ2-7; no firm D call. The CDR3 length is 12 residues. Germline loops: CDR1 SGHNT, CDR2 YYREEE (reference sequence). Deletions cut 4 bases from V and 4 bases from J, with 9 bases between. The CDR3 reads CASSGSTYEQYF. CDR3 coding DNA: TGTGCCAGCAGCGGCAGTACGTACGAGCAGTACTTC.

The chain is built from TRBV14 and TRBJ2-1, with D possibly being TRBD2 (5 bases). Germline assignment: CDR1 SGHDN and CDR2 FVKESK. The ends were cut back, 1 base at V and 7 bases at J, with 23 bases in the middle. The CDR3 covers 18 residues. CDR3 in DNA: TGTGCCAGCAGCCAAGGGCTCGGTGGTCGAGCGGCGTGGAATGAGCAGTTCTTC. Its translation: CASSQGLGGRAAWNEQFF.

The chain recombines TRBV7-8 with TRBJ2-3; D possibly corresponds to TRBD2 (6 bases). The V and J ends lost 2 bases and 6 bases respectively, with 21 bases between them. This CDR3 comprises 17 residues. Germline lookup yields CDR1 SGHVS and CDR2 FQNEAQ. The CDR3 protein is CASSLTGTSHYIDTQYF. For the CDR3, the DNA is TGTGCCAGCAGCTTAACCGGGACTTCTCATTACATTGATACGCAGTATTTT.

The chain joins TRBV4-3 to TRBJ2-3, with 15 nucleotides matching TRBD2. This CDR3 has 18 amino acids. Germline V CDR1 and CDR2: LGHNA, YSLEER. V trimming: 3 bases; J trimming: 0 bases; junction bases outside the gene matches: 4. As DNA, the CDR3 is TGCGCCAGCAGCCACGGGACTAGCGGGAGGAGGAGCACAGATACGCAGTATTTT. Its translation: CASSHGTSGRRSTDTQYF.

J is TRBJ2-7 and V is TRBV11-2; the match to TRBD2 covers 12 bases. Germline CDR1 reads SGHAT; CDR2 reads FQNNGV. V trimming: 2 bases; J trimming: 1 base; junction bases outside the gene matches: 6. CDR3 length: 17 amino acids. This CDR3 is CASSLRTSGTLSYEQYF. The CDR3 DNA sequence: TGTGCCAGCAGCTTAAGGACTAGCGGGACTTTATCCTACGAGCAGTACTTC.

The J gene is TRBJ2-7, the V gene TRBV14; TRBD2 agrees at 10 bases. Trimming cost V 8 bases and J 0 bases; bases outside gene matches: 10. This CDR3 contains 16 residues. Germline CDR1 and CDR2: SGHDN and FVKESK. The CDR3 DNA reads TGTGCCAGCTCCCCCGTGGGGACTAGCGACTCCTACGAGCAGTACTTC. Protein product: CASSPVGTSDSYEQYF.

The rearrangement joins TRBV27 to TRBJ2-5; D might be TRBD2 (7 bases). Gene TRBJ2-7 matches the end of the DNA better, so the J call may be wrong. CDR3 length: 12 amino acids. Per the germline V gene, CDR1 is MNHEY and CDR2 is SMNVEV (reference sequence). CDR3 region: CASSFGGHEQYF. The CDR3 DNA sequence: TGTGCCAGCAGTTTCGGGGGGCACGAGCAGTACTTC.

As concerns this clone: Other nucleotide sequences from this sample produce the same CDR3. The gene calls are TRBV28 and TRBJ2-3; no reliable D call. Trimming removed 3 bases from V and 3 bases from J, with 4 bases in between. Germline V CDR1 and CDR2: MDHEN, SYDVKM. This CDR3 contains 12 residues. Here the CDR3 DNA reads TGTGCCAGCAGTTTGCGAACAGATACGCAGTATTTT. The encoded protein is CASSLRTDTQYF.